Listed here is a single T cell receptor beta chain. This clone was detected only once. The antigen it binds to is not known. Within one base of it there is no much larger clone, and no base qualities were kept. Trimming removed 1 base from V and 4 bases from J, leaving 14 bases between the germline ends. From its cysteine to its phenylalanine, the CDR3 spans 15 amino acids. Solely the CDR3 DNA is kept, with 45 bases framed from the first base. CDR1 is given as SGHDT and CDR2 as YYEEEE, both from the germline V gene. The sample originates from a study of CD4 T cells in relation to SARS-CoV-2 and coronaviruses (dated by TCRdb to the early 2020s). With regard to the full study: In the ViraFEST assay, PBMCs were grown with antigen for 10 days, and TCR beta CDR3s were then sequenced to identify antigen-specific clonal expansions. Across all 12 patients in the convalescent cohort, the median age was roughly 38 years, with a range of 21 to 72 years. The roughly 12 convalescent patients included 8 males and 4 females; two subjects were Hispanic. Patient-derived lymphoblastoid cell lines were used to map the HLA restriction of shared crossreactive spike epitopes. At the level of individual TCR clonotypes, the study measured memory CD4+ T cell crossreactivity between SARS-CoV-2 spike protein and common cold coronavirus spike proteins. The Adaptive Biotechnologies TCR-sequencing kit was used to sequence samples from a few pre-COVID donors and the naive versus memory experiments, whereas other data were Illumina-based. A different TCR-beta assay, based on Illumina, was used to sequence expansion assays from other donors in the study.

General conclusions and limits of the study: Crossreactive clones showed significantly weaker SARS-CoV-2-driven expansion than monoreactive clones, consistent with antigenic imprinting. Sequencing naive versus memory cells indicated that the assay picks up memory recall responses, not primary responses primed during culture. Since the crossreactivity analysis centred on spike protein, crossreactivity against other viral proteins was not assessed. Memory CD4+ clonotypes crossrecognizing SARS-CoV-2 and at least one common cold coronavirus spike were found in 55% to 75% of donors. The study was constrained by small numbers of patients and of tested TCRs. No donor contributed both pre-pandemic and post-infection samples, which limited tracing the source of pre-existing responses.

DNA from CEF-cultured naive and memory CD4+ T cells underwent immunoSEQ TCR-beta sequencing at survey level. The paper's data handling went like this. Preprocessing removed nonproductive sequences and CDR3s not starting with C, not ending with F or W, or shorter than 7 amino acids. The MANAFEST web app identified antigen-specific clonotypes based on expansion compared with the reference and other culture wells. A clone was considered positive if significant expansion relative to the reference culture was observed in 2 of 3 replicate wells at an FDR below 0.05. To be called positive, a clone also had to show significant expansion compared with every other tandem well and an odds ratio greater than 5. Cultured and uncultured naive and memory CD4+ repertoires were searched for CDR3s previously identified as spike- and CEF-reactive. Pairwise Levenshtein distance, computed with the stringdist R package after three terminal residues were trimmed from each end, was used as the measure of CDR3 homology. As stored in TCRdb, this immuneACCESS dataset retains in-frame rearrangements with V and J assigned. A fraction of the clones does not appear; measured against another copy, unresolved V genes explain less than half of the discrepancy, and the remainder lacks a known reason. V and J calls plus clone size are reproduced from that table; the DNA served to infer D and trimming. The sample table holds about 41,000 clones, of which 84% were seen once. Jointly, the top ten make up around 1.3% of the sample.

Naive and memory CD4+ T cells were separated from cryopreserved PBMCs through CD4 enrichment, which was followed by EasySep naive CD4+ T cell enrichment. For approximately 11 days, roughly 100,000 sorted naive or memory CD4+ T cells were cultured together with CEF peptides and T cell-depleted PBMCs at a 1:1 ratio. In general, every peptide culture condition was set up in three replicate wells. PBMCs were isolated from leukapheresis product or whole blood by Ficoll-Paque PLUS gradient centrifugation. PBMCs were either cryopreserved at -140°C or used fresh in the expansion assay. The QIAamp Micro DNA Kit was used to extract genomic DNA from the CD4+ T cells.

This TCR came from an adult with COVID-19. This sequence uses TRBV5-6 and TRBJ1-2; the D gene lacks a confident call. Sequenced sample: naive CD4+ T cells from PBMCs, cultured in vitro. In light of the paper, this sample's cell subset or site label describes: naive CD4+ T cells isolated by negative enrichment. The CDR3 reads as follows: CASSLKTAGFYGYTF. The nucleotide sequence is given as TGTGCCAGCAGCTTGAAAACGGCCGGGTTCTATGGCTACACCTTC.